The clone carrying this T cell receptor beta chain was observed at least ten times. Its specificity is not known. The CDR3 loop spans 15 amino acids. Per germline, CDR1 SGDLS and CDR2 YYNGEE. Trimming left V 0 bases short and J 10 bases short, with 16 bases between. For unsorted PBMC, roughly 270 ng DNA per replicate equaled tens of thousands of T cell genomes. Libraries were prepared by immunoSEQ multiplex PCR; TCRdb keeps only in-frame clonotypes and omits some of them. There are nearly 500,000 clones in the sample; over 65% occur only once, and 10% to 15% lies in the top ten. These data are taken from a study of shared clonotypes between healthy human individuals. Study as a whole: A few men and a couple of women, aged 18 to 49, were donors. Study outcomes and limitations: Blood was the sole source, and tissue repertoires probably differ.

V and J are TRBV9 and TRBJ1-4, with a weak D call TRBD1 (6 bases). The specimen was PBMCs. This TCR came from a woman aged 35 to 49 in good health. Some clones in this sample may be carry-over from other donors' samples. The CDR3 sequence is CASSVGGTGKGKLFF. For the CDR3, the DNA is TGTGCCAGCAGCGTAGGTGGAACAGGGAAAGGAAAACTGTTTTTT. The complete variable domain, with remaining parts taken from reference TRBV9 and TRBJ1-4, reads DSGVTQTPKHLITATGQRVTLRCSPRSGDLSVYWYQQSLDQGLQFLIQYYNGEERAKGNILERFSAQQFPDLHSELNLSSLELGDSALYFCASSVGGTGKGKLFFGSGTQLSVL.